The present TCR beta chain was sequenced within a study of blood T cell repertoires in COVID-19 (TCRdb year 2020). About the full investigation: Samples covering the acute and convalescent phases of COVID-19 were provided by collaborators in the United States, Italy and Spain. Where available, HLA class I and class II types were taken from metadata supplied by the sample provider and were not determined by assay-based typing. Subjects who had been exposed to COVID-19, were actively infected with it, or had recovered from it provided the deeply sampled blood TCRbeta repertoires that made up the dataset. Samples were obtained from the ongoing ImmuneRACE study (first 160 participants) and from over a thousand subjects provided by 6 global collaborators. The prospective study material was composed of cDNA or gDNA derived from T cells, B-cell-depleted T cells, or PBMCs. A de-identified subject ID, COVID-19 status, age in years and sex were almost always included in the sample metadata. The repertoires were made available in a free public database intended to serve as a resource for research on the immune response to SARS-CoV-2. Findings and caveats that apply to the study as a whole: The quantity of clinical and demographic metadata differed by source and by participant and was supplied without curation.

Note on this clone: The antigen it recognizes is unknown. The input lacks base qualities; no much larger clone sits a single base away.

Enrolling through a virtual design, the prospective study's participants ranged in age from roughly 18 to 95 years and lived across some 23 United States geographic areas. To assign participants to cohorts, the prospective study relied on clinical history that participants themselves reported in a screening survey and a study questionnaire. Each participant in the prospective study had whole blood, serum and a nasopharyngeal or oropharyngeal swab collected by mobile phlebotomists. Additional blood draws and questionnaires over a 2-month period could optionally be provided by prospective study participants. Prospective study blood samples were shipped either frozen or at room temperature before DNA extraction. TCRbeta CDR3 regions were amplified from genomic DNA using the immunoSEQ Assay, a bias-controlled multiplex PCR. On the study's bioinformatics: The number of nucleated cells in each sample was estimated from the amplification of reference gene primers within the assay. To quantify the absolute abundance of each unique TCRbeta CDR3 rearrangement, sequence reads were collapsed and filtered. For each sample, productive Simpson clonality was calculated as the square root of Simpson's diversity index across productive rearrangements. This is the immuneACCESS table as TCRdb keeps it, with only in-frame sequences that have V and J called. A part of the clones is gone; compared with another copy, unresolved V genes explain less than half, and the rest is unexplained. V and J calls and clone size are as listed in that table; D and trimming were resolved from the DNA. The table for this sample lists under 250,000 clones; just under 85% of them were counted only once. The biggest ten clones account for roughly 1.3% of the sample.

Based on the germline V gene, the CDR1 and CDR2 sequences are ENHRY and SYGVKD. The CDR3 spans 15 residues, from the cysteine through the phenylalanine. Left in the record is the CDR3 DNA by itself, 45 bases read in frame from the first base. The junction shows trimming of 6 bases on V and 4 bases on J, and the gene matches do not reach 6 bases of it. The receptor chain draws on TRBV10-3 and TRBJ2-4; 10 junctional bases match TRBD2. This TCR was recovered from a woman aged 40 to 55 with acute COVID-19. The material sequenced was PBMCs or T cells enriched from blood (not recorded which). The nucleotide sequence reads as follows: TGTGCCATCAGCCGAGCGGGGGGGGAAAAAAACATTCAGTACTTC. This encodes CAISRAGGEKNIQYF.